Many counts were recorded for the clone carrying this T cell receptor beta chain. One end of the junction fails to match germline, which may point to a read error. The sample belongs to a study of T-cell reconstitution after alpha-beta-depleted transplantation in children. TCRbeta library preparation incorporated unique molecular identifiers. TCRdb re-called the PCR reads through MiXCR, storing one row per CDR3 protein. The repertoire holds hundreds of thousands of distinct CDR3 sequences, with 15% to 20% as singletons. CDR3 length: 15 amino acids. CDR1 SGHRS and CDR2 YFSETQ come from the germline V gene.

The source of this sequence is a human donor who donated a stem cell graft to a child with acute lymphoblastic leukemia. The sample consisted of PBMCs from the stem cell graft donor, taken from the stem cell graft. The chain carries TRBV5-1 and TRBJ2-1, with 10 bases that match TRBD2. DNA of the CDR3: TGTGCCAGCAGCACGCTAGCGGGAGTGTACAATGAGCAGTTCTTC. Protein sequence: CASSTLAGVYNEQFF.